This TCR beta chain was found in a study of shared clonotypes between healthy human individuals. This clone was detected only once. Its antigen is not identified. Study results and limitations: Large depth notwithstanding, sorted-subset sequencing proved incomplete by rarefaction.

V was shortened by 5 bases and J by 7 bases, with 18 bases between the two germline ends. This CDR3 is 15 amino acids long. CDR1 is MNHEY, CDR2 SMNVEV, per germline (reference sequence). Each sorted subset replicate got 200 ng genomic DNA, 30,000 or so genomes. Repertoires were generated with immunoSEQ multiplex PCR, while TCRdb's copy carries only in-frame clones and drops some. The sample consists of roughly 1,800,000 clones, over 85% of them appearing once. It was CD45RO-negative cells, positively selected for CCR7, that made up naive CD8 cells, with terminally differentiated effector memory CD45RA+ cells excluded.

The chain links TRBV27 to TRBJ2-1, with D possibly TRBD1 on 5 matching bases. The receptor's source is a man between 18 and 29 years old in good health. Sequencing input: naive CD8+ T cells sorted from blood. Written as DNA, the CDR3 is TGTGCCAGCAGTCTCCGACAGACGATAAGGAATGAGCAGTTCTTC. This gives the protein CASSLRQTIRNEQFF.